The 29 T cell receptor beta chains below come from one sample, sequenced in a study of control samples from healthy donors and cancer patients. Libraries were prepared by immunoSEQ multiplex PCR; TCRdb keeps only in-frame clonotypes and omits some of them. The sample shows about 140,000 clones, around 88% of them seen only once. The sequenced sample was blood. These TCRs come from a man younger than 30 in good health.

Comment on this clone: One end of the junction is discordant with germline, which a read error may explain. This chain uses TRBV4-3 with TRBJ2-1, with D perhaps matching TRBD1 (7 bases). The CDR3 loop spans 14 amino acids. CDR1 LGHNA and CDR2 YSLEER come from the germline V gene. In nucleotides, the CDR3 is TGCGCCAGCAGCCAAGATAGGAGGGGGCCCCCCACCCTCTTC. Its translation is CASSQDRRGPPTLF.

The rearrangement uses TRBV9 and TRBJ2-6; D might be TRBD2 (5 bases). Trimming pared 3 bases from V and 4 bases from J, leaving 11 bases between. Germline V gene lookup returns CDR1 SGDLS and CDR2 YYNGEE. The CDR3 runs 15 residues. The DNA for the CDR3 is TGTGCCAGCAGCGCCGGTGCGGGCGGGGCCAACGTCCTGACTTTC. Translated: CASSAGAGGANVLTF.

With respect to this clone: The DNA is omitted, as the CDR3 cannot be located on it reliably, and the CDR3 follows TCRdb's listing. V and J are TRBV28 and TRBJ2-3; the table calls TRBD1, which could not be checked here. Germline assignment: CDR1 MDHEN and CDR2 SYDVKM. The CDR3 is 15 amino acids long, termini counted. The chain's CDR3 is CASSSGQGATDTQYF.

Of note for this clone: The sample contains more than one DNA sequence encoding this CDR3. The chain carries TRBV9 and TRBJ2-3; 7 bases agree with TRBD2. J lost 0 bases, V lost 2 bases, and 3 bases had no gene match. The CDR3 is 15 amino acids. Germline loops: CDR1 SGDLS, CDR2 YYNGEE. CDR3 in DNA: TGTGCCAGCAGCGTGGGCGGGGGTAGCACAGATACGCAGTATTTT. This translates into CASSVGGGSTDTQYF.

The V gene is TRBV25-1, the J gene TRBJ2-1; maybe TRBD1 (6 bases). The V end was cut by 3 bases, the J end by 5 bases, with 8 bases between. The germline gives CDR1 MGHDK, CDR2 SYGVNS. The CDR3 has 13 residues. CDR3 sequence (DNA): TGTGCCAGCAGTGATTACAGGGACAATGAGCAGTTCTTC. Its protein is CASSDYRDNEQFF.

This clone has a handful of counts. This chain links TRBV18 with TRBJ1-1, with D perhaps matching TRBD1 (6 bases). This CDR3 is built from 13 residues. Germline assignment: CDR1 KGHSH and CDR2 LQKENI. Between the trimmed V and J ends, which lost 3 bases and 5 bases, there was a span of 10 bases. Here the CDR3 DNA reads TGTGCCAGCTCACCGCAGGGGAATACTGAAGCTTTCTTT. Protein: CASSPQGNTEAFF.

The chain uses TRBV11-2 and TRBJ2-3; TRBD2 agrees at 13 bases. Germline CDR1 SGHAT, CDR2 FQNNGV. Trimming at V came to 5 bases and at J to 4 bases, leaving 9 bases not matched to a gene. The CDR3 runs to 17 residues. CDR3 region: CASSPQRLAGGPDTQYF. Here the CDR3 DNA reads TGTGCCAGCAGCCCGCAACGACTAGCGGGGGGCCCAGATACGCAGTATTTT. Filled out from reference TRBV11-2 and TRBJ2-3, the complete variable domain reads EAGVAQSPRYKIIEKRQSVAFWCNPISGHATLYWYQQILGQGPKLLIQFQNNGVVDDSQLPKDRFSAERLKGVDSTLKIQPAKLEDSAVYLCASSPQRLAGGPDTQYFGPGTRLTVL.

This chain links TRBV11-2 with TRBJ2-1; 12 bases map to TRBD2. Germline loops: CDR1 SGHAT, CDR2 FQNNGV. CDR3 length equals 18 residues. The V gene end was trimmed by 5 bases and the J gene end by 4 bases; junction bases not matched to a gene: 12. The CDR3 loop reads CASSPHPSGGAGYNEQFF. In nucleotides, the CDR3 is TGTGCCAGCAGCCCACATCCTAGCGGGGGGGCCGGTTACAATGAGCAGTTCTTC. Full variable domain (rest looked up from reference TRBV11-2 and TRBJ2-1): EAGVAQSPRYKIIEKRQSVAFWCNPISGHATLYWYQQILGQGPKLLIQFQNNGVVDDSQLPKDRFSAERLKGVDSTLKIQPAKLEDSAVYLCASSPHPSGGAGYNEQFFGPGTRLTVL.

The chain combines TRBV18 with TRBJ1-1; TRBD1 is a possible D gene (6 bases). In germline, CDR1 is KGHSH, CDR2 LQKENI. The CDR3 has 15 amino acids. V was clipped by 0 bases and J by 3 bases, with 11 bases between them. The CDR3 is CASSPPSGADTEAFF. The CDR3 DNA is TGTGCCAGCTCACCACCGTCAGGGGCGGACACTGAAGCTTTCTTT. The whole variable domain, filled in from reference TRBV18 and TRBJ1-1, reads NAGVMQNPRHLVRRRGQEARLRCSPMKGHSHVYWYRQLPEEGLKFMVYLQKENIIDESGMPKERFSAEFPKEGPSILRIQQVVRGDSAAYFCASSPPSGADTEAFFGQGTRLTVV.

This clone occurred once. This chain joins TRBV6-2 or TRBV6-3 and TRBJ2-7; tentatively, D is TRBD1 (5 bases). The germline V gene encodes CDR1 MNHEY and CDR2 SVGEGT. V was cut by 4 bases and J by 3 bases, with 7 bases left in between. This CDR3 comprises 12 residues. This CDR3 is CASSSDSYEQYF. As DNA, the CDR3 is TGTGCCAGCAGTTCCGACAGCTACGAGCAGTACTTC.

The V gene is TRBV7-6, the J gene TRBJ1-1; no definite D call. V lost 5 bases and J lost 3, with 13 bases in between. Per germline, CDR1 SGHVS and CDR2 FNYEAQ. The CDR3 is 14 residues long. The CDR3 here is CASSARRLDTEAFF. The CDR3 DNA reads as TGTGCCAGCAGCGCAAGGAGGCTGGACACTGAAGCTTTCTTT.

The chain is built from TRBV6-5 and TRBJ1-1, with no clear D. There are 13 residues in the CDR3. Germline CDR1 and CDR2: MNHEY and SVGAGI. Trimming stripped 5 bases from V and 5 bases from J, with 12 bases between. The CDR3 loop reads CASSLMVWTEAFF. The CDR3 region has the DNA TGTGCCAGCAGTCTCATGGTATGGACTGAAGCTTTCTTT.

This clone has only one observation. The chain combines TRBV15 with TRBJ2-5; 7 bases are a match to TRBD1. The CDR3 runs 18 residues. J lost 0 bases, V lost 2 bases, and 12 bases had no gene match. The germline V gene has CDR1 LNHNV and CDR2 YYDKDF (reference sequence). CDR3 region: CATSRSQGTVKYQETQYF. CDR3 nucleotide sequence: TGTGCCACCAGCAGATCCCAAGGGACAGTGAAGTACCAAGAGACCCAGTACTTC.

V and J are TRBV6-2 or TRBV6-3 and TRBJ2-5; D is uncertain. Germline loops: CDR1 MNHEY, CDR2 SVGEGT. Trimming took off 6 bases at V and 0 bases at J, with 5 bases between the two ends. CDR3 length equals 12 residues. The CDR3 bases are TGTGCCAGCAGCCTGTACCAAGAGACCCAGTACTTC. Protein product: CASSLYQETQYF.

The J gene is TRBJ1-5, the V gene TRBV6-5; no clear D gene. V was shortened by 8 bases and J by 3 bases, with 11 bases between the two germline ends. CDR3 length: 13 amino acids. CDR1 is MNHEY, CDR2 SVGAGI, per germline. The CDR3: CASGSPVNQPQHF. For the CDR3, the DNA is TGTGCCAGCGGCTCGCCGGTCAATCAGCCCCAGCATTTT.

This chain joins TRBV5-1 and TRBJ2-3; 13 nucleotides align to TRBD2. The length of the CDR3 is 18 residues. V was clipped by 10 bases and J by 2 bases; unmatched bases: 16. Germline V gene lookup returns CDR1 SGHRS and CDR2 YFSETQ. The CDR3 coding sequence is TGCGCCTCCCAGGAAGCCCCGGGACTAGCGGGAATCACAGATACGCAGTATTTT. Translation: CASQEAPGLAGITDTQYF.

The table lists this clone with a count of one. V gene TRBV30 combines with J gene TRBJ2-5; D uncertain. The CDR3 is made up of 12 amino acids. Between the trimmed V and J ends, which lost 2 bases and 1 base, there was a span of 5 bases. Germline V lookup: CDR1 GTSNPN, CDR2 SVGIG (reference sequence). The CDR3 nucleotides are TGTGCCTGGAGTCAAGGCCAAGAGACCCAGTACTTC. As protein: CAWSQGQETQYF.

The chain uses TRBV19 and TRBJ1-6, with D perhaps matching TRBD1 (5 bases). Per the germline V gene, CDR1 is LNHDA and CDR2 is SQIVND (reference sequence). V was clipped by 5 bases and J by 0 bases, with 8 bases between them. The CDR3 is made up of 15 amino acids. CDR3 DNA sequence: TGTGCCAGTAGTGTCGGGGCCTCCTATAATTCACCCCTCCACTTT. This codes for CASSVGASYNSPLHF. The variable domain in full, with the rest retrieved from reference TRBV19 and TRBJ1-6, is DGGITQSPKYLFRKEGQNVTLSCEQNLNHDAMYWYRQDPGQGLRLIYYSQIVNDFQKGDIAEGYSVSREKKESFPLTVTSAQKNPTAFYLCASSVGASYNSPLHFGNGTRLTVT.

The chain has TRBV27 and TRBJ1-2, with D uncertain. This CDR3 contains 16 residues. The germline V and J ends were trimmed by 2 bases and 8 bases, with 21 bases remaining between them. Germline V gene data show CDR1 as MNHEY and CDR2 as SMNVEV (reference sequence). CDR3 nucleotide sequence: TGTGCCAGCAGTTTACTCGCGTCAGCCCCCTTTGAGGGCTACACCTTC. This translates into CASSLLASAPFEGYTF.

The CDR3 DNA reads as TGCGCCAGCAGCTTGGCGAACCGGGACAGCCTTCGGGAGCAGTACTTC. It translates to CASSLANRDSLREQYF. V is TRBV5-1 and J is TRBJ2-7; 7 bases match TRBD1. The V and J ends lost 0 bases and 7 bases, in that order; junction bases with no gene match: 13. The CDR3 contains 16 residues. Germline V gene lookup returns CDR1 SGHRS and CDR2 YFSETQ.

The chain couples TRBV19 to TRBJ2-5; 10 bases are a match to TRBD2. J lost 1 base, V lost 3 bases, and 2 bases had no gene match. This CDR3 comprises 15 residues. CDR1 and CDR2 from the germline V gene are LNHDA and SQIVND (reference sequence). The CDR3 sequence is CASSMASGGQETQYF. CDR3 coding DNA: TGTGCCAGTAGTATGGCTAGCGGGGGCCAAGAGACCCAGTACTTC.

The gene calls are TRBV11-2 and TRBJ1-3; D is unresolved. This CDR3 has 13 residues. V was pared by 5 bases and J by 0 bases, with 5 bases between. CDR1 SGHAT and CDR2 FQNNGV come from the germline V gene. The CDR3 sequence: CASSLNSGNTIYF. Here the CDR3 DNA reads TGTGCCAGCAGCCTCAACTCTGGAAACACCATATATTTT.

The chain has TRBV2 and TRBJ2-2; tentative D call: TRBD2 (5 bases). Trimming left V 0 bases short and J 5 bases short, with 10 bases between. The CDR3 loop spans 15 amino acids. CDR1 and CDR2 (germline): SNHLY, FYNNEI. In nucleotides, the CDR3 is TGTGCCAGCAGTGAAGCGCATCGCGGGACCGGGGAGCTGTTTTTT. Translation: CASSEAHRGTGELFF.

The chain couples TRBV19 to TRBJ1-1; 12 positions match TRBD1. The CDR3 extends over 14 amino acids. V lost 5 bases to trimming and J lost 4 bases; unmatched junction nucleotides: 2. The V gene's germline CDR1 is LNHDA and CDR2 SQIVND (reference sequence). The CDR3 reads CASSVGQGATEAFF. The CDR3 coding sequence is TGTGCCAGTAGTGTGGGACAGGGGGCCACTGAAGCTTTCTTT. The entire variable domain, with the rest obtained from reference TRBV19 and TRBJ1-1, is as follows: DGGITQSPKYLFRKEGQNVTLSCEQNLNHDAMYWYRQDPGQGLRLIYYSQIVNDFQKGDIAEGYSVSREKKESFPLTVTSAQKNPTAFYLCASSVGQGATEAFFGQGTRLTVV.

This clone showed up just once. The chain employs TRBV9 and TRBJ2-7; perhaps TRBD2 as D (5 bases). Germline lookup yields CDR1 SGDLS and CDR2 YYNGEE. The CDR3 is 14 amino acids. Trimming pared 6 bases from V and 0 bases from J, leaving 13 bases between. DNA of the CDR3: TGTGCCAGCACCCGAGGGCCGACCTCCTACGAGCAGTACTTC. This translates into CASTRGPTSYEQYF.

CDR3 in DNA: TGTGCCAGTAGTCAGACAGCCTATAGCAATCAGCCCCAGCATTTT. This sequence encodes CASSQTAYSNQPQHF. The chain combines TRBV19 with TRBJ1-5, with D perhaps TRBD1 (5 bases). Trimming took off 5 bases at V and 0 bases at J, with 11 bases between the two ends. This CDR3 is 15 amino acids long. The germline gives CDR1 LNHDA, CDR2 SQIVND (reference sequence).

The CDR3 DNA reads as TGTGCCAGCAGTGAATTCGGGACTAGGAGCGATACGCAGTATTTT. It specifies CASSEFGTRSDTQYF. The V gene is TRBV2, the J gene TRBJ2-3, with 8 bases matching TRBD2. Trimming removed 2 bases from V and 6 bases from J; junction bases left unmatched: 7. There are 15 residues in the CDR3. Germline V gene sequence: CDR1 SNHLY, CDR2 FYNNEI.

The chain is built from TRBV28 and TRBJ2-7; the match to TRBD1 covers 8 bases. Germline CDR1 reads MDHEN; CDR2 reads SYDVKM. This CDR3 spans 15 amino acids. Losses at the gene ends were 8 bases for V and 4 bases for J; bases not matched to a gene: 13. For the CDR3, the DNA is TGTGCCAGCTACTCAGGCGGACAGGGCCTGTACGAGCAGTACTTC. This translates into CASYSGGQGLYEQYF.

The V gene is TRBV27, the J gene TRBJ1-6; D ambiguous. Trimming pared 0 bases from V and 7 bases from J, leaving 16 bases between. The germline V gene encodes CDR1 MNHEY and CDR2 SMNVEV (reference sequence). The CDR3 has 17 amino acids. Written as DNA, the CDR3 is TGTGCCAGCAGTTTATCGGTACACCTGTCGGCCAATTCACCCCTCCACTTT. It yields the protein CASSLSVHLSANSPLHF.